The entry below describes one T cell receptor beta chain. This sample was taken from a study of control samples from healthy donors and cancer patients. CDR3 length: 13 residues. Trimming removed 5 bases at V and 8 bases at J, with 15 bases between. Germline assignment: CDR1 PRHDT and CDR2 FYEKMQ (reference sequence). Some clones are missing from TCRdb's copy, which holds only in-frame ones; the method was immunoSEQ multiplex PCR. Found here are about 230,000 clones, over 70% of them singletons; the top ten hold about 14%. This TCR came from a woman aged 55-70 years with lung cancer. The chain has TRBV13 and TRBJ1-1; no definite D call. Sequenced: PBMCs. DNA for the CDR3: TGTGCCAGCAGCCCCCTCGGGCTCAGAGAAGCTTTCTTT. Protein sequence: CASSPLGLREAFF.